The 20 T cell receptor beta chains listed next were all sequenced from one sample in a study of T-cell memory formation after mild COVID-19. TCRdb reanalysed the 5' RACE reads using MiXCR and keeps one entry per CDR3 protein. In the table there are 400,000 to 450,000 distinct CDR3 sequences, under 20% of which are singletons. Sequencing was done on a sample of PBMCs or a T cell subset sorted from them (not recorded which). Source of these receptors: a man between 18 and 35 years old who had mild COVID-19 (a few samples of this study predate the infection). Cell type and time point are not known.

With respect to this clonotype: This may arise from a read error, as a much more abundant clone is one base away. This chain links TRBV12-3 or TRBV12-4 with TRBJ2-3; D is undetermined. The length of the CDR3 is 11 residues. V gave up 3 bases and J gave up 6 bases, with 4 bases separating them. CDR3 sequence reads: CASSFWDTQYF. CDR3 nucleotides: TGTGCCAGCAGTTTTTGGGATACGCAGTATTTT.

This clonotype was counted a few times. V usage is TRBV15 and J usage is TRBJ2-2, with D hard to call. The CDR3 is made up of 13 amino acids. Germline V CDR1 and CDR2: LNHNV, YYDKDF (reference sequence). V was clipped by 0 bases and J by 5 bases, with 4 bases between them. CDR3 DNA: TGTGCCACCAGCAGAGAAGCGACCGGGGAGCTGTTTTTT. It specifies CATSREATGELFF.

The V call is TRBV7-9, the J call TRBJ2-3, with TRBD1 matching over 7 bases. Trimming removed 1 base from V and 4 bases from J; junction bases left unmatched: 5. Germline CDR1 reads SEHNR; CDR2 reads FQNEAQ (reference sequence). This CDR3 comprises 15 residues. The CDR3 loop reads CASSLEGARADTQYF. CDR3 DNA sequence: TGTGCCAGCAGCTTAGAGGGGGCGCGGGCAGATACGCAGTATTTT.

This clonotype was detected only a few times. The chain employs TRBV23-1 and TRBJ1-2; 8 bases fit TRBD1. TRBV23-1 is known as an ORF, though its function is uncertain. The CDR3 covers 12 residues. The ends lost 6 bases at V and 7 bases at J; junction bases unmatched: 4. CDR3 sequence: CASRKQGVGYTF. Written as DNA, the CDR3 is TGCGCCAGCAGGAAACAGGGGGTTGGCTACACCTTC.

The rearrangement joins TRBV6-1 to TRBJ2-7; TRBD1 agrees at 8 bases. This CDR3 comprises 14 residues. CDR1 is MNHNS and CDR2 is SASEGT in the germline V gene. Trimming removed 5 bases from V and 2 bases from J; junction bases left unmatched: 5. CDR3 amino acids: CASSRQGTTYEQYV. CDR3 nucleotide sequence: TGTGCCAGCAGTAGACAGGGGACAACCTACGAGCAGTACGTC.

This chain links TRBV12-3 or TRBV12-4 with TRBJ2-5; 7 bases line up with TRBD2. This CDR3 contains 12 residues. V lost 7 bases, J lost 5 bases, and 4 bases stayed unmatched. The CDR3 DNA follows: TGTGCCAGCATGGGGGGGTACGAGACCCAGTACTTC. Translated, it gives CASMGGYETQYF.

The chain couples TRBV20-1 to TRBJ2-7; 9 nucleotides line up with TRBD1. Germline CDR1 is DFQATT and CDR2 is SNEGSKA (reference sequence). V lost 3 bases to trimming and J lost 5 bases; unmatched junction nucleotides: 8. The CDR3 has 14 amino acids. This chain's CDR3 is CSASRDRDINEQYF. DNA for the CDR3: TGCAGTGCTAGCAGGGACAGGGATATAAACGAGCAGTACTTC.

The rearrangement uses TRBV7-6 and TRBJ2-5; 10 positions match TRBD2. This CDR3 spans 15 amino acids. With 5 bases clipped from V and 3 bases from J, the junction kept 6 bases outside the gene matches. Germline-derived CDR1 and CDR2 are SGHVS and FNYEAQ. The CDR3 DNA follows: TGTGCCAGCAGCGCCCCTCTAGCGGGGGAAGAGACCCAGTACTTC. The encoded protein is CASSAPLAGEETQYF. Variable domain in full (rest from reference TRBV7-6 and TRBJ2-5): GAGVSQSPRYKVTKRGQDVALRCDPISGHVSLYWYRQALGQGPEFLTYFNYEAQQDKSGLPNDRFSAERPEGSISTLTIQRTEQRDSAMYRCASSAPLAGEETQYFGPGTRLLVL.

This clonotype showed up just a few times. The V call is TRBV7-3, the J call TRBJ1-1, with a tentative D call TRBD1 (6 bases). The germline CDR1 and CDR2 sequences are SGHTA and FQGTGA. The CDR3 length is 14 residues. V was clipped by 5 bases and J by 3 bases, with 13 bases between them. The CDR3 nucleotides are TGTGCCAGCAGCCCCACCGGGACACACACTGAAGCTTTCTTT. Translating gives CASSPTGTHTEAFF.

The rearrangement uses TRBV12-3 or TRBV12-4 and TRBJ2-1; 11 nucleotides agree with TRBD2. After removal of 6 bases from V and 0 bases from J, the junction contained 4 bases not matched to a gene. The CDR3 length is 16 residues. CDR3 protein: CASRLAGGSSYNEQFF. The CDR3 DNA is TGTGCCAGCAGGCTAGCGGGGGGCAGCTCCTACAATGAGCAGTTCTTC.

This clonotype was seen only a few times. V usage is TRBV5-6 and J usage is TRBJ1-5; TRBD1 might be the D (6 bases). With 1 base removed from V and 6 bases from J, the gap between germline ends came to 17 bases. The CDR3 contains 16 residues. The germline V gene encodes CDR1 SGHDT and CDR2 YYEEEE. CDR3 in DNA: TGTGCCAGCAGCTTGTATGTGGCGGGGGGCAGTCAGCCCCAGCATTTT. The encoded protein is CASSLYVAGGSQPQHF. The variable domain in full, completed from reference TRBV5-6 and TRBJ1-5, reads DAGVTQSPTHLIKTRGQQVTLRCSPKSGHDTVSWYQQALGQGPQFIFQYYEEEERQRGNFPDRFSGHQFPNYSSELNVNALLLGDSALYLCASSLYVAGGSQPQHFGDGTRLSIL.

This clonotype was seen a handful of times. The genes are TRBV12-3 or TRBV12-4 and TRBJ1-6, with D perhaps matching TRBD1 (6 bases). The CDR3 runs 16 residues. With 3 bases removed from V and 2 bases from J, the gap between germline ends came to 11 bases. CDR3 in amino acids: CASSLRGAAYNSPLHF. CDR3 sequence (DNA): TGTGCCAGCAGTTTGCGGGGGGCTGCCTATAATTCACCCCTCCACTTT.

This clonotype was picked up a small number of times. The chain couples TRBV7-2 to TRBJ1-6; perhaps TRBD1 as D (6 bases). This CDR3 has 15 residues. From germline, CDR1 is SGHTA and CDR2 FQGNSA. The germline V and J ends were trimmed by 5 bases and 5 bases, with 13 bases remaining between them. The CDR3 protein is CASSPTGTNNSPLHF. The CDR3 DNA reads as TGTGCCAGCAGCCCAACCGGGACAAATAATTCACCCCTCCACTTT.

This clonotype was found many times. The rearrangement joins TRBV7-8 to TRBJ2-5; D possibly matches TRBD1 or TRBD2 (6 bases each). Germline V gives CDR1 SGHVS, CDR2 FQNEAQ. Trimming removed 1 base at V and 5 bases at J, with 11 bases between. The CDR3 covers 14 residues. The DNA of the CDR3 is TGTGCCAGCAGCTTAGACCCGGGGGCCGAGACCCAGTACTTC. Protein product: CASSLDPGAETQYF.

The rearrangement links TRBV3-1 to TRBJ2-1; 11 bases are shared with TRBD2. Germline CDR1 and CDR2: LGHDT and YNNKEL (reference sequence). V lost 7 bases, J lost 7 bases, and 12 bases stayed unmatched. The CDR3 sequence is 16 residues long. The CDR3, as DNA: TGTGCCAGCACCGGCACTCGACTAGCGGGGTGGAATGAGCAGTTCTTC. The encoded protein is CASTGTRLAGWNEQFF.

About this clonotype: One end of the junction is discordant with germline, which a read error may explain. The V call is TRBV29-1, the J call TRBJ1-2; D remains unclear. The CDR3 covers 8 residues. Germline-derived CDR1 and CDR2 are SQVTM and ANQGSEA. For the CDR3, the DNA is TGCAGCGTCCCGGGTGGATCCTTC. Amino acids: CSVPGGSF. Based on the CDR3 plus reference TRBV29-1 and TRBJ1-2, the full variable domain is SAVISQKPSRDICQRGTSLTIQCQVDSQVTMMFWYRQQPGQSLTLIATANQGSEATYESGFVIDKFPISRPNLTFSTLTVSNMSPEDSSIYLCSVPGGSFGSGTRLTVV.

A few counts support this clonotype. The chain couples TRBV11-2 to TRBJ1-1; D is unresolved. The ends were cut back, 3 bases at V and 0 bases at J, with 8 bases in the middle. The CDR3 is made up of 14 amino acids. Germline V lookup: CDR1 SGHAT, CDR2 FQNNGV. The CDR3, as DNA: TGTGCCAGCAGCTTTCGGCAGGTGAACACTGAAGCTTTCTTT. This encodes CASSFRQVNTEAFF. The full variable domain, in which reference TRBV11-2 and TRBJ1-1 provide the parts outside the CDR3, is EAGVAQSPRYKIIEKRQSVAFWCNPISGHATLYWYQQILGQGPKLLIQFQNNGVVDDSQLPKDRFSAERLKGVDSTLKIQPAKLEDSAVYLCASSFRQVNTEAFFGQGTRLTVV.

In this sample, this clonotype turned up a few times. This chain joins TRBV4-2 and TRBJ2-1; D not certain. The V gene lost 0 bases and the J gene lost 6 bases, with 3 bases spanning the gap. Germline loops: CDR1 LGHNA, CDR2 YNFKEQ. This CDR3 spans 12 amino acids. CDR3 sequence (DNA): TGTGCCAGCAGCCAAGACGGCAATGAGCAGTTCTTC. This sequence encodes CASSQDGNEQFF.

In this sample, this clonotype turned up a few times. The chain links TRBV15 to TRBJ2-7; 7 positions agree with TRBD1. CDR1 LNHNV and CDR2 YYDKDF come from the germline V gene (reference sequence). V shed 0 bases, J shed 2 bases, and the junction held 10 bases outside the gene matches. The CDR3 is 17 residues long. CDR3 sequence: CATSREPGQLVPYEQYV. The CDR3 DNA reads TGTGCCACCAGCAGAGAGCCGGGACAGCTTGTACCCTACGAGCAGTACGTC.

V and J are TRBV7-2 and TRBJ2-1; the D gene is possibly TRBD2 (6 bases). Germline V lookup: CDR1 SGHTA, CDR2 FQGNSA. V was cut by 5 bases and J by 10 bases, with 18 bases left in between. This CDR3 region has 14 residues. This CDR3 is CASSPGLTHWEQFF. In nucleotides, the CDR3 is TGTGCCAGCAGCCCGGGACTCACGCATTGGGAGCAGTTCTTC.